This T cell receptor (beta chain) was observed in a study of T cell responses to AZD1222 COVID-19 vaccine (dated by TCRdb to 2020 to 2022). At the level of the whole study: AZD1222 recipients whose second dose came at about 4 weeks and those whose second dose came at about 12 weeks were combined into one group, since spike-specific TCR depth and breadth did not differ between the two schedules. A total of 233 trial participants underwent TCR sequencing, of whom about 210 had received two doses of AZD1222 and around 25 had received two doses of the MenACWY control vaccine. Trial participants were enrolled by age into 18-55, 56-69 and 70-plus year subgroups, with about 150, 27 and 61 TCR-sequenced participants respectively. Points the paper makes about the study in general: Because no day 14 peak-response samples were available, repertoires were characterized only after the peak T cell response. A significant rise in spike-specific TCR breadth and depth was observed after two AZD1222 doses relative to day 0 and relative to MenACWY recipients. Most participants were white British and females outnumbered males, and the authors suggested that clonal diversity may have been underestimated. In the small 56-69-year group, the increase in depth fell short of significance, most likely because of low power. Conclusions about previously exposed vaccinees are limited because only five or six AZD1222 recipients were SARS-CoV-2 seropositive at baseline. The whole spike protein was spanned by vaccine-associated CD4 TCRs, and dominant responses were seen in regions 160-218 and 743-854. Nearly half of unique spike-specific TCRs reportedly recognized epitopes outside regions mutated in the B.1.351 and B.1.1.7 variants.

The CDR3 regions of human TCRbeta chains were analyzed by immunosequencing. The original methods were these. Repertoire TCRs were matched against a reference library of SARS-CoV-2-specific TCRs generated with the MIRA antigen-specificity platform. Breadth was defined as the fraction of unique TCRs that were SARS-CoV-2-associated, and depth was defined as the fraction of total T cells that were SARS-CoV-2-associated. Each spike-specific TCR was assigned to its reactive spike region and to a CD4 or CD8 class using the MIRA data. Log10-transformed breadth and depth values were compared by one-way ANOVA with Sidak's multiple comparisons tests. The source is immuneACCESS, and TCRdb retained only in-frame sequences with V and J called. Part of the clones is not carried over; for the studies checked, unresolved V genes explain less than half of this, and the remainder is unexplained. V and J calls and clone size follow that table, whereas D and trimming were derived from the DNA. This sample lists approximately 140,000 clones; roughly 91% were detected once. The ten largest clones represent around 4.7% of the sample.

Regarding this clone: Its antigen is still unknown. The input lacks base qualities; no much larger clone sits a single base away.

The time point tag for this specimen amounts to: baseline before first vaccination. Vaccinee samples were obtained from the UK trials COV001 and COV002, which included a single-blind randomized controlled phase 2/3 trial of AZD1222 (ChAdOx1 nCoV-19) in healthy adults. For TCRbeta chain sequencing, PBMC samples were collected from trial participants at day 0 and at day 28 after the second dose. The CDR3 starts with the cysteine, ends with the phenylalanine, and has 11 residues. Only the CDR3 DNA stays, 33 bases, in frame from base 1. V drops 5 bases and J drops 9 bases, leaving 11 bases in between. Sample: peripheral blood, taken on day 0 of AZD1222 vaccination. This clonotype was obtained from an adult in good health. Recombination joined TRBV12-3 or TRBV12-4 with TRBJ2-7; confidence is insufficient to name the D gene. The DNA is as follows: TGTGCCAGCAGTCGAGAAGTCAGGCAGTACTTC. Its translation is CASSREVRQYF.